The clone carrying this T cell receptor (beta chain) showed up many times. As yet, its antigen is unknown. The sample originates from a study of regulatory T cells in long-lasting Graves disease. In the study overall: For under 3 months, newly diagnosed Graves' patients had been taking antithyroid drugs.

V was clipped by 5 bases and J by 8 bases; unmatched bases: 17. Germline loops: CDR1 MNHNS, CDR2 SASEGT. The CDR3 runs to 17 residues. This sample's time point: newly diagnosed GD, antithyroid drugs for less than 3 months. TCR sequences were obtained from RNA taken from PBMCs. A peripheral blood sample, around 8.5 milliliters in volume, was drawn into EDTA tubes. Library construction for TCR beta used iRepertoire HTBI primers and Arm-PCR of CDR3 regions. TCRdb redid the calling of the multiplex PCR reads with MiXCR, one entry per CDR3 protein. Of about 220,000 distinct CDR3 sequences in the sample, 15% to 20% are singletons; the top ten hold less than 25%. Study conclusions and caveats: There were preferences for TRBV28, TRBJ1-2 and TRBJ2-5 in persistent disease. TCR diversity in persistent Graves' patients was below that of newly diagnosed ones.

Sequencing was performed on peripheral blood mononuclear cells (PBMCs), taken at new diagnosis, from a patient treated with antithyroid drugs. The chain couples TRBV6-1 to TRBJ2-1; 8 bases fit TRBD2. This sequence originates from a female donor with Graves disease. The chain's CDR3 is CASSKTASSGPRDEQFF. The CDR3 DNA reads TGTGCCAGCAGTAAGACAGCTTCTAGCGGGCCAAGGGATGAGCAGTTCTTC.